This entry lists 30 T cell receptor beta chains sequenced from one sample in a study of blood T cell repertoires in COVID-19. TCRdb's table, derived via immunoSEQ multiplex PCR, lists solely in-frame clones and lacks some. The repertoire holds roughly 20,000 clones, with 77% as singletons. The sequencing input was peripheral blood. These receptors originate from a man in his 70s with COVID-19, enrolled during active disease.

V is TRBV30 and J is TRBJ2-7; TRBD2 might be the D (5 bases). Germline values: CDR1 GTSNPN, CDR2 SVGIG (reference sequence). V shed 0 bases and J shed 6 bases, with 9 bases lying between them. This CDR3 has 12 residues. The CDR3 region has the DNA TGTGCCTGGAGTGTTCGGGGTAGCGAGCAGTACTTC. Translation: CAWSVRGSEQYF.

The V gene is TRBV19, the J gene TRBJ1-2; 9 bases line up with TRBD1. The CDR3 runs to 12 residues. The V gene's germline CDR1 is LNHDA and CDR2 SQIVND (reference sequence). Germline trimming cut 7 bases from V and 5 bases from J; bases unmatched to any gene: 2. For the CDR3, the DNA is TGTGCCAGTAAGGGACAGGGTTATGGCTACACCTTC. Amino acid sequence: CASKGQGYGYTF.

The CDR3 bases are TGTGCCACCAGTGATGGTACTTCTCGACAAGAGACCCAGTACTTC. It yields the protein CATSDGTSRQETQYF. The chain carries TRBV24-1 and TRBJ2-5, with D unclear. Trimming pared 3 bases from V and 2 bases from J, leaving 12 bases between. In germline, CDR1 is KGHDR, CDR2 SFDVKD. This CDR3 comprises 15 residues.

In its sample, this clone was seen a few times. V and J are TRBV7-9 and TRBJ1-2, with D tentatively TRBD1 (6 bases). This CDR3 contains 13 residues. The V gene's germline CDR1 is SEHNR and CDR2 FQNEAQ (reference sequence). Trimming removed 5 bases at V and 4 bases at J, with 11 bases between. This chain's CDR3 is CASSPGQRYGYTF. In DNA form, the CDR3 reads TGTGCCAGCAGCCCAGGACAGCGCTATGGCTACACCTTC.

The rearrangement uses TRBV5-1 and TRBJ1-2, with 7 nucleotides matching TRBD1. Per germline, CDR1 SGHRS and CDR2 YFSETQ. This CDR3 contains 17 residues. Unmatched junction bases numbered 8, after V lost 0 bases and J lost 0 bases. In DNA, the CDR3 is TGCGCCAGCAGCTTGGAAGGGGCCAGGGGGACTAACTATGGCTACACCTTC. Translating gives CASSLEGARGTNYGYTF.

The CDR3 protein is CSVAIQGSEQFF. The DNA for the CDR3 is TGCAGCGTTGCGATACAGGGCAGTGAGCAGTTCTTC. This rearrangement joins TRBV29-1 to TRBJ2-1; perhaps TRBD1 as D (6 bases). Germline loops: CDR1 SQVTM, CDR2 ANQGSEA. This CDR3 has 12 amino acids. Trimming shortened V by 4 bases and J by 9 bases, and 13 bases separated the two germline ends.

The chain combines TRBV6-4 with TRBJ1-4; D may be TRBD1 (5 bases). The V end was cut by 8 bases, the J end by 16 bases, with 14 bases between. The CDR3 consists of 10 residues. The germline gives CDR1 MRHNA, CDR2 SNTAGT. The chain's CDR3 is CASLKGASFF. The DNA of the CDR3 is TGTGCCAGCCTAAAAGGGGCTTCGTTTTTT.

The rearrangement joins TRBV19 to TRBJ1-1; 9 bases agree with TRBD1. Germline trimming cut 5 bases from V and 3 bases from J; bases unmatched to any gene: 4. Germline values: CDR1 LNHDA, CDR2 SQIVND (reference sequence). The CDR3 runs to 14 residues. CDR3 residues: CASSVRTGDTEAFF. DNA for the CDR3: TGTGCCAGTAGTGTCCGGACAGGGGACACTGAAGCTTTCTTT.

This chain joins TRBV12-3 or TRBV12-4 and TRBJ2-5; 9 nucleotides align to TRBD2. The CDR3 has 13 amino acids. V was clipped by 5 bases and J by 9 bases; unmatched bases: 7. CDR3 sequence reads: CASSGTSHLSQYF. The CDR3 nucleotides read TGTGCCAGCAGTGGGACTAGCCATCTGTCCCAGTACTTC.

This clone was seen just once. This chain links TRBV12-3 or TRBV12-4 with TRBJ2-2; possibly TRBD2 for D (7 bases). Trimming removed 8 bases from V and 7 bases from J, with 14 bases in between. The CDR3 contains 13 residues. The chain's CDR3 is CASWRGRDGELFF. The CDR3 nucleotides read TGTGCCAGCTGGCGGGGGCGCGACGGGGAGCTGTTTTTT.

This chain links TRBV18 with TRBJ1-6; 7 positions match TRBD1. This CDR3 has 15 residues. V was pared by 4 bases and J by 10 bases, with 10 bases of the junction left unmatched. Per germline, CDR1 KGHSH and CDR2 LQKENI. The CDR3 sequence: CASSRSETGQSPLHF. For the CDR3, the DNA is TGTGCCAGCTCACGCTCCGAGACAGGGCAATCACCCCTCCACTTT. The full variable domain, with the rest looked up from reference TRBV18 and TRBJ1-6, is NAGVMQNPRHLVRRRGQEARLRCSPMKGHSHVYWYRQLPEEGLKFMVYLQKENIIDESGMPKERFSAEFPKEGPSILRIQQVVRGDSAAYFCASSRSETGQSPLHFGNGTRLTVT.

The rearrangement joins TRBV6-5 to TRBJ1-2; 11 nucleotides align to TRBD1. Germline values: CDR1 MNHEY, CDR2 SVGAGI. The V and J ends lost 0 bases and 8 bases, in that order; junction bases with no gene match: 2. This CDR3 comprises 14 residues. CDR3 nucleotides: TGTGCCAGCAGTTACTCGGGACAGGGGGTCGGCTACACCTTC. This translates into CASSYSGQGVGYTF.

A word on this clone: The sample contains more than one DNA sequence encoding this CDR3. The rearrangement joins TRBV7-2 to TRBJ1-3; 7 nucleotides line up with TRBD1. Germline lookup yields CDR1 SGHTA and CDR2 FQGNSA. J gave up 2 bases and V 2 bases, and 3 bases lay outside the gene matches. CDR3 length: 15 residues. The CDR3 spells CASSLRGGAGNTIYF. CDR3 nucleotides: TGTGCCAGCAGCTTACGAGGGGGCGCTGGAAACACCATATATTTT.

This rearrangement joins TRBV27 to TRBJ1-6; D might be TRBD1 (6 bases). In germline, CDR1 is MNHEY, CDR2 SMNVEV (reference sequence). This CDR3 spans 17 amino acids. V was trimmed by 6 bases and J by 8 bases, leaving 23 bases between them. Here the CDR3 DNA reads TGTGCCAGCAGACGAGGTTTTGGGGGCGCGAGCCATTCACCCCTCCACTTT. It yields the protein CASRRGFGGASHSPLHF.

This clone came up a few times. In nucleotides, the CDR3 is TGCGCCAGCAGCTCGACTAGCGGGAGCTCGAAAGAGCAGTACTTC. It encodes CASSSTSGSSKEQYF. The chain combines TRBV5-1 with TRBJ2-7; 12 bases map to TRBD2. Trimming took 3 bases from V and 7 from J; bases not matched to a gene: 8. The CDR3 totals 15 residues. Germline CDR1 is SGHRS and CDR2 is YFSETQ.

The rearrangement uses TRBV30 and TRBJ1-1; tentative D call: TRBD1 (6 bases). There are 13 residues in the CDR3. The ends were cut back, 5 bases at V and 4 bases at J, with 14 bases in the middle. Germline CDR1 and CDR2: GTSNPN and SVGIG (reference sequence). CDR3 nucleotide sequence: TGTGCCTGGCTGGCAGGGGCTCTCACTGAAGCTTTCTTT. Translated: CAWLAGALTEAFF.

V is TRBV10-2 and J is TRBJ2-1, with 15 positions matching TRBD2. The CDR3 spans 14 residues. The germline CDR1 and CDR2 sequences are WSHSY and SAAADI. J was trimmed by 8 bases and V by 9 bases; bases with no gene match: 5. This chain's CDR3 is CASGLAGGPHEQFF. CDR3 DNA: TGCGCCAGTGGACTAGCGGGAGGGCCCCATGAGCAGTTCTTC.

The chain links TRBV19 to TRBJ1-4, with D perhaps TRBD1 (6 bases). The germline V and J ends were trimmed by 3 bases and 7 bases, with 15 bases remaining between them. This CDR3 region has 15 residues. CDR1 and CDR2 from the germline V gene are LNHDA and SQIVND (reference sequence). This CDR3 is CASSMTDRTVEKLFF. DNA of the CDR3: TGTGCCAGTAGTATGACCGACAGGACGGTTGAAAAACTGTTTTTT.

V gene TRBV9 combines with J gene TRBJ1-2; 10 nucleotides align to TRBD1. V lost 4 bases, J lost 0 bases, and 6 bases stayed unmatched. Germline-derived CDR1 and CDR2 are SGDLS and YYNGEE. This CDR3 has 16 amino acids. The CDR3 loop is CASSMPGQGPNYGYTF. The DNA of the CDR3 is TGTGCCAGCAGCATGCCGGGACAGGGGCCTAACTATGGCTACACCTTC.

The rearrangement uses TRBV11-2 and TRBJ2-2, with TRBD1 matching 7 bases. The germline CDR1 and CDR2 sequences are SGHAT and FQNNGV. Unmatched junction bases numbered 5, after V lost 9 bases and J lost 4 bases. The CDR3 totals 13 residues. The CDR3 DNA reads as TGTGCCAGTGCGGACAGGTCCACCGGGGAGCTGTTTTTT. This sequence encodes CASADRSTGELFF.

This clone has only one observation. The chain has TRBV9 and TRBJ1-2; D perhaps matches TRBD1 (5 bases). The CDR3 is made up of 12 amino acids. V was shortened by 2 bases and J by 6 bases, with 8 bases between the two germline ends. Germline CDR1 SGDLS, CDR2 YYNGEE. CDR3 amino acids: CASSVSRDGYTF. The DNA for the CDR3 is TGTGCCAGCAGCGTCAGCAGGGATGGCTACACCTTC.

The chain joins TRBV5-4 to TRBJ1-4; maybe TRBD1 (5 bases). The V end lost 3 bases, the J end lost 8 bases, and 11 bases lay between the germline ends. The germline V gene has CDR1 SGHNT and CDR2 YYREEE (reference sequence). The CDR3 spans 13 residues. CDR3 DNA: TGTGCCAGCAGCTGGCAGGGAGGGGAAAAACTGTTTTTT. It yields the protein CASSWQGGEKLFF.

CDR3 sequence: CASRFGIGGNYEQYF. CDR3 sequence (DNA): TGTGCCAGCAGGTTTGGGATCGGAGGAAACTACGAGCAGTACTTC. This chain uses TRBV6-5 with TRBJ2-7, with D maybe TRBD2 (5 bases). CDR3 length: 15 residues. Per the germline V gene, CDR1 is MNHEY and CDR2 is SVGAGI. V dropped 6 bases and J dropped 3 bases, with 18 bases sitting between them.

The rearrangement uses TRBV5-4 and TRBJ2-7; 12 bases map to TRBD1. CDR3 length: 18 amino acids. V lost 2 bases, J lost 0 bases, and 9 bases stayed unmatched. Germline lookup yields CDR1 SGHNT and CDR2 YYREEE (reference sequence). DNA for the CDR3: TGTGCCAGCAGCTTACCGGGACAGGGGGCCCTCAACTCCTACGAGCAGTACTTC. This encodes CASSLPGQGALNSYEQYF. The full variable domain, in which reference TRBV5-4 and TRBJ2-7 provide the parts outside the CDR3, is ETGVTQSPTHLIKTRGQQVTLRCSSQSGHNTVSWYQQALGQGPQFIFQYYREEENGRGNFPPRFSGLQFPNYSSELNVNALELDDSALYLCASSLPGQGALNSYEQYFGPGTRLTVT.

V is TRBV5-1 and J is TRBJ2-3, with D perhaps matching TRBD1 (6 bases). The V end was cut by 3 bases, the J end by 2 bases, with 13 bases between. Germline-derived CDR1 and CDR2 are SGHRS and YFSETQ. This CDR3 region has 15 residues. CDR3 DNA: TGCGCCAGCAGCTGGGCAGGGGACAACACAGATACGCAGTATTTT. It yields the protein CASSWAGDNTDTQYF.

V is TRBV6-2 or TRBV6-3 and J is TRBJ1-1; TRBD1 might be the D (6 bases). V dropped 4 bases and J dropped 4 bases, with 10 bases sitting between them. Germline CDR1 and CDR2: MNHEY and SVGEGT. There are 13 residues in the CDR3. The CDR3 here is CASSFLGGTEAFF. The CDR3 bases are TGTGCCAGCAGTTTCCTAGGGGGCACTGAAGCTTTCTTT.

The V call is TRBV4-1, the J call TRBJ1-4; D remains ambiguous. The CDR3 contains 14 residues. The V gene lost 3 bases and the J gene lost 5 bases, with 10 bases spanning the gap. From germline, CDR1 is MGHRA and CDR2 YSYEKL. This CDR3 is CASSHGQTNEKLFF. The CDR3 nucleotides are TGCGCCAGCAGCCATGGCCAGACAAATGAAAAACTGTTTTTT.

The chain combines TRBV18 with TRBJ2-7; 9 bases map to TRBD1. Germline CDR1 and CDR2: KGHSH and LQKENI. CDR3 size: 14 residues. V trimming: 6 bases; J trimming: 2 bases; junction bases outside the gene matches: 5. The CDR3 spells CASSSGTGTYEQYF. The CDR3 bases are TGTGCCAGCTCGTCCGGGACAGGGACCTACGAGCAGTACTTC.

This clone appeared a single time. The rearrangement links TRBV29-1 to TRBJ2-2, with D perhaps TRBD1 (7 bases). Germline V lookup: CDR1 SQVTM, CDR2 ANQGSEA. This CDR3 comprises 19 residues. Trimming stripped 6 bases from V and 5 bases from J, with 31 bases between. CDR3 coding DNA: TGCAGCGTCCAACCCCGCGGACAGGCCAGGGGGGCGAGAACCGGGGAGCTGTTTTTT. It is translated as CSVQPRGQARGARTGELFF.

A word on this clone: Compared with germline, one end of the junction differs, possibly owing to a read error. The chain couples TRBV3-1 (or the pseudogene TRBV3-2) to TRBJ2-7; D unresolved. Per the germline V gene, CDR1 is LGHDT and CDR2 is YNNKEL (reference sequence). CDR3 size: 11 residues. The CDR3 sequence: CASSQGLEKYF. CDR3 DNA sequence: TGTGCCAGCAGCCAAGGACTCGAGAAGTACTTC.